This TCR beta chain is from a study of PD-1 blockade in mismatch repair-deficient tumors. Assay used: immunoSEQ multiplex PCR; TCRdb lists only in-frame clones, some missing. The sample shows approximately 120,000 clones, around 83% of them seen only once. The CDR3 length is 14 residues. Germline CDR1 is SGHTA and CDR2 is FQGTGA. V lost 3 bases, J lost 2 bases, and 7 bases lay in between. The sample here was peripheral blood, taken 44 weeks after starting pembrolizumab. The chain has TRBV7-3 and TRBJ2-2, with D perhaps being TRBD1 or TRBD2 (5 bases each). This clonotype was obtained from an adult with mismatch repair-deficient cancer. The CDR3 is CASSFGANTGELFF. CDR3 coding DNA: TGTGCCAGCAGCTTCGGGGCTAACACCGGGGAGCTGTTTTTT.